Below, one T cell receptor beta chain is given with its context. There are many counts of this clonotype. Its antigen target is currently unknown. One base away there is no much larger clone; base qualities are not given. Ophthalmopathy patients had moderately to severely active disease, Clinical Activity Score of at least 3, NOSPECS grade of at least 4, and disease duration under 3 months. Patients with other autoimmune diseases, uncontrolled infections, pregnancy or lactation were excluded from the study. Diagnosis was based on clinical symptoms, serum thyroxine, TRAb, thyroid ultrasound and orbital computed tomography. Using Ficoll-Paque density gradient centrifugation, PBMCs were isolated from 10 ml of fresh peripheral blood. Total RNA was extracted with Trizol reagent and quality-checked on an Agilent 2100 Bioanalyzer. TCR beta CDR3 regions were amplified from RNA transcripts for repertoire sequencing. The first round of RT-PCR was done with HTBI primers and the Qiagen OneStep RT-PCR kit, and was followed by a second round of multiplex PCR, then size selection and purification. Libraries were sequenced paired-end with 100 bp reads on an Illumina HiSeq2000. Per the authors' processing: SOAPnuke was used for read processing, and reads with adapters, uncalled bases, a mean Phred below 15, or no exact constant-primer or identifier match were discarded. COPE v1.2.5 was used to merge high-quality paired reads. Clonotypes were defined as unique nucleotide sequences and were aligned to IMGT TRB V, D and J references using MiTCR v1.1. The analysis was limited to V-J combinations with a frequency above 0.0001, which together covered around 99% of the repertoires. For each V-J combination, a TCR clonal expansion and chaos score was defined as the ratio of F50 clonal expansion to chaos observed in the TCRdist matrix. Welch's t-statistics and random forest were used to reduce the features to about twelve V-J combinations, which were then used as input to a naive Bayes classifier. Thyroid-blood repertoire similarity was quantified with the Morisita-Horn index. In-frame beta chains were kept once TCRdb had trimmed the public reads at Q25 with fastp and called clones with MiXCR. Identical CDR3 proteins give one entry, which carries the most common genes and DNA. The V and J calls and clone size come from TCRdb's table, not from the authors' own analysis. The sample includes nearly 400,000 distinct CDR3 sequences, with approximately 20% observed a single time. Roughly 1.5% of the sample rests with the top ten.

The CDR3 holds 16 amino acids from the cysteine to the phenylalanine. The retained sequence is limited to the CDR3, 48 bases, with the frame set at the first base. CDR1 and CDR2, looked up from the germline V gene, are SGHAT and FQNNGV. V is reduced by 0 bases and J by 0 bases, leaving a spacing of 9 bases between them. The data derive from a study of Graves' ophthalmopathy and Graves' hyperthyroidism (dated by TCRdb to 2016 to 2018). The study in broad terms: Peripheral blood was collected at initial diagnosis, prior to any treatment. The 75 to 100 discovery patients were divided at random into training and test sets in a 7:3 ratio. For independent validation, a separate cohort was made up of about 18 hyperthyroidism patients plus 17 patients who later progressed from hyperthyroidism to ophthalmopathy. In total, 120 to 150 blood samples were TCR-sequenced: around 42 ophthalmopathy, approximately 75 hyperthyroidism and some 17 hyperthyroidism-to-ophthalmopathy patients. Once sampling was done, hyperthyroidism patients were given methimazole at a starting dose of 30 mg daily, while ophthalmopathy patients were given high-dose intravenous methylprednisolone. The study used signatures of the TCR beta repertoire to tell Graves' ophthalmopathy apart from Graves' hyperthyroidism and to predict which patients would progress to ophthalmopathy. To explore V-J signatures distinguishing ophthalmopathy from hyperthyroidism, a discovery set of under 110 patients (roughly 45 ophthalmopathy, over 55 stable hyperthyroidism) was enrolled. In over 5 hyperthyroidism patients, the T-cell repertoire of thyroid tissue was compared with the T-cell repertoire of blood. Points the paper makes about the study in general: In cross-validation, the 13-signature model distinguished ophthalmopathy from stable hyperthyroidism with almost 90% sensitivity and roughly 81% specificity, and in the test set the corresponding values were around 78% and 73%. No statistical method was used to set the sample size in advance, and the investigators knew which group each participant was assigned to. In validation, the model predicted ophthalmopathy progression with over 60% sensitivity and roughly 78% specificity; approximately 12 predicted patients were CT-confirmed with GO in a median of around 6 months. Most expanded thyroid clonotypes with frequency above 0.001 were also detected in blood, suggesting blood repertoires may reflect the thyroid immune response.

The receptor comes from a woman aged 18-29 years with Graves' ophthalmopathy. Donor details come from another sample of the same person, matched by shared clones. Sequenced: peripheral blood. The sequence joins TRBV11-2 to TRBJ1-3; the D gene lacks a confident call. Here the CDR3 is given as CASSLDPAGSGNTIYF. At the DNA level, the sequence is TGTGCCAGCAGCTTAGACCCGGCAGGCTCTGGAAACACCATATATTTT.